This TCR beta chain was captured in a study of memory CD4+ T cells and cytomegalovirus serostatus. Concerning this clone: Its specificity is not known.

Single viable CD3+CD4+CD8-CD45RO+ cells were sorted as the memory CD4+ T cells. CD4+ T cells were isolated by positive magnetic selection. Authors' methods: Out-of-frame sequences were removed, leaving 2 million or so distinct TCRbeta sequences. Method: immunoSEQ multiplex PCR; TCRdb's copy keeps in-frame clones and lacks some. The V and J calls and clone size were taken over from that table, and D and trimming were inferred from the DNA. The sample lists about 50,000 clones; roughly 78% were seen once. In germline, CDR1 is ENHRY, CDR2 SYGVKD. The V end lost 10 bases, the J end lost 6 bases, and 22 bases lay between the germline ends. The length of the CDR3 is 15 residues. Whole-study findings and limits: The CMV-associated TCR signature appears largely within the CD4+ memory repertoire.

The sample consisted of memory CD4+ T cells from blood. The TCR sequence derives from an adult in good health and CMV-seronegative. The chain links TRBV10-3 to TRBJ1-5; D perhaps matches TRBD1 (6 bases). DNA of the CDR3: TGTGCCACGGCGGGGAGGGAGGGGGTATTTCAGCCCCAGCATTTT. It is translated as CATAGREGVFQPQHF.